The entry below gives a single T cell receptor beta chain sequence along with its context. Naive CD8 isolation took CD45RO-negative cells positively selected for CCR7 and excluded terminally differentiated effector memory CD45RA+ cells. Using immunoSEQ multiplex PCR, the repertoire was profiled, and TCRdb retains in-frame clones only, with some absent. The sample has around 600,000 clones, about 95% seen once. With 4 bases removed from V and 8 bases from J, the gap between germline ends came to 21 bases. This CDR3 has 16 amino acids. Germline loops: CDR1 LNHNV, CDR2 YYDKDF (reference sequence). The entry originates in a study of shared clonotypes between healthy human individuals.

The sequenced material came from naive CD8+ T cells sorted from blood. This TCR came from a woman aged 25 to 39 in good health. This rearrangement joins TRBV15 to TRBJ2-1; TRBD2 is a possible D gene (6 bases). CDR3 sequence (DNA): TGTGCCACCAGCATCCCGTGGTCTAGCGTACCGGATGAGCAGTTCTTC. Protein sequence: CATSIPWSSVPDEQFF. Full variable domain (missing parts from reference TRBV15 and TRBJ2-1): DAMVIQNPRYQVTQFGKPVTLSCSQTLNHNVMYWYQQKSSQAPKLLFHYYDKDFNNEADTPDNFQSRRPNTSFCFLDIRSPGLGDTAMYLCATSIPWSSVPDEQFFGPGTRLTVL.